This T cell receptor beta chain was sequenced for a study of blood T cells in healthy people across ages. Trimming removed 6 bases at V and 1 base at J, with 10 bases between. The V gene's germline CDR1 is DFQATT and CDR2 SNEGSKA (reference sequence). The CDR3 runs to 13 residues. Together with a sample-barcoded 5' primer, a J-beta primer mix was included in a second PCR lasting about 7 to 12 cycles. TCRdb passed the 5' RACE reads through MiXCR, listing each CDR3 protein once. The data show 1.5 million to 2 million distinct CDR3 sequences, about 35% seen once. This clonotype was found a few times. Its target is not known. Overall study results and limits: The authors considered diversity estimates from one million T cells to be underestimates. Both naive CD4+ cell counts and diversity were greater in long-lived donors than in aged donors.

Every participating donor contributed 8 to 10 milliliters of peripheral blood through a draw. Total RNA extracted from each sample amounted to at least 6 micrograms. The sample consisted of blood. The sequence derives from a woman in her 30s in good health. The V gene is TRBV20-1, the J gene TRBJ2-4; D may be TRBD2 (5 bases). CDR3 sequence: CSARRGAKNIQYF. The CDR3 nucleotides read TGCAGTGCCCGCCGAGGGGCCAAAAACATTCAGTACTTC.